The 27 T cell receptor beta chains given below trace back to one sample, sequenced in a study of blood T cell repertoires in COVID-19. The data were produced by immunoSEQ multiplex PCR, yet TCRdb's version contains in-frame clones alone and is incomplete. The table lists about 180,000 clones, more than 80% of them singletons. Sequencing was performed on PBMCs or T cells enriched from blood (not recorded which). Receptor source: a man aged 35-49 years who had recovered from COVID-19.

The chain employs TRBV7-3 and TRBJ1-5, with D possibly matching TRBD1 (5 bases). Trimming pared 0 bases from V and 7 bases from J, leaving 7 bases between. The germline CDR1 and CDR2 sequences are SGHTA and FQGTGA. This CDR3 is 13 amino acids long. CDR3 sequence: CASSLTAGQPQHF. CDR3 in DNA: TGTGCCAGCAGCTTAACAGCAGGGCAGCCCCAGCATTTT.

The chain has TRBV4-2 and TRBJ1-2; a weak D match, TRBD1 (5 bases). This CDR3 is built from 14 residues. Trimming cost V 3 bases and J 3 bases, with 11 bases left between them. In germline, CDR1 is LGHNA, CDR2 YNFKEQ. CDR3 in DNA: TGTGCCAGCAGCCAGTCCGACAGTCACTATGGCTACACCTTC. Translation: CASSQSDSHYGYTF.

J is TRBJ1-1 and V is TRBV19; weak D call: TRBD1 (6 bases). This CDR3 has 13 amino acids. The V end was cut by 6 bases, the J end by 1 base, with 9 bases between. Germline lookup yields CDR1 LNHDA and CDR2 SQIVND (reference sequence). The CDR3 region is CASSDRPNTEAFF. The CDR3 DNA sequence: TGTGCCAGTAGCGACAGGCCGAACACTGAAGCTTTCTTT.

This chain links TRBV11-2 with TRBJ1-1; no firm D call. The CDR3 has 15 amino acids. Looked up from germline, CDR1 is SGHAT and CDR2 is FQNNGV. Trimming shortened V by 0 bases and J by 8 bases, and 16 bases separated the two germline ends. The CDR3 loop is CASSLDTKATSEAFF. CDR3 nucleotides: TGTGCCAGCAGCTTAGATACGAAGGCGACATCCGAAGCTTTCTTT.

In nucleotides, the CDR3 is TGTGCCAGTAGTACCAGAGGCTTAGGAAAACTGTTTTTT. Its translation is CASSTRGLGKLFF. V gene TRBV19 combines with J gene TRBJ1-4; no firm D call. Germline CDR1 reads LNHDA; CDR2 reads SQIVND (reference sequence). V was pared by 4 bases and J by 10 bases, with 13 bases between. This CDR3 is 13 amino acids long. Variable domain in full (rest from reference TRBV19 and TRBJ1-4): DGGITQSPKYLFRKEGQNVTLSCEQNLNHDAMYWYRQDPGQGLRLIYYSQIVNDFQKGDIAEGYSVSREKKESFPLTVTSAQKNPTAFYLCASSTRGLGKLFFGSGTQLSVL.

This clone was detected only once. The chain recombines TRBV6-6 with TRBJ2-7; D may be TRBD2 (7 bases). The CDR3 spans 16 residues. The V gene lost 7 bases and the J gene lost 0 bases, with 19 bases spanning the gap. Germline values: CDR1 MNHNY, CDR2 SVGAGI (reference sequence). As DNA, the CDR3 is TGTGCCAGCACCCCACGGGGAGGGGGAGACTCCTACGAGCAGTACTTC. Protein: CASTPRGGGDSYEQYF.

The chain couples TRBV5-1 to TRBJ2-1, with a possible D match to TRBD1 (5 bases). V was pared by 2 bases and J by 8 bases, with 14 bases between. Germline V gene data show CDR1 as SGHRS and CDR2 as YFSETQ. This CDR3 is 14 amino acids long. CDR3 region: CASSLALGLYEQFF. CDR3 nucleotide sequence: TGCGCCAGCAGCTTAGCGTTGGGGCTCTATGAGCAGTTCTTC.

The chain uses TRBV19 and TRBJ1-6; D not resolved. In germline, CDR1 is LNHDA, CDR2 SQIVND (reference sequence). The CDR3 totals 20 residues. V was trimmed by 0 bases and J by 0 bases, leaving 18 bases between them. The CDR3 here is CASSIEQPVSLSSYNSPLHF. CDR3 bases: TGTGCCAGTAGTATAGAACAGCCGGTTTCCCTAAGCTCCTATAATTCACCCCTCCACTTT.

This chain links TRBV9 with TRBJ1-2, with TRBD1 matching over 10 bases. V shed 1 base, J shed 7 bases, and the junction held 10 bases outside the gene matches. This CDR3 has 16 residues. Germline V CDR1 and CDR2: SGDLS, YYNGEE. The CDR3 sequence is CASSVSGTGDFGGYTF. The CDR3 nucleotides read TGTGCCAGCAGCGTATCCGGGACAGGGGATTTTGGTGGCTACACCTTC.

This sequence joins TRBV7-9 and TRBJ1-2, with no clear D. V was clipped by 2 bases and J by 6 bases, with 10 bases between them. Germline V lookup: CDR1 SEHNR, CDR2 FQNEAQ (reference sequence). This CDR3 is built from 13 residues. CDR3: CASSLSGVDGYTF. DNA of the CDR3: TGTGCCAGCAGCTTATCCGGGGTAGATGGCTACACCTTC.

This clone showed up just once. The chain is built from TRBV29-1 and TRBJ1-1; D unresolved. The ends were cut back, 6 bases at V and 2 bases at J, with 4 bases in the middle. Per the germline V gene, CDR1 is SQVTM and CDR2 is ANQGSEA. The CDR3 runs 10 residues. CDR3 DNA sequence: TGCAGCGTAACTAACACTGAAGCTTTCTTT. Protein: CSVTNTEAFF. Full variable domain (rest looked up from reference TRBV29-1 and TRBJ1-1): SAVISQKPSRDICQRGTSLTIQCQVDSQVTMMFWYRQQPGQSLTLIATANQGSEATYESGFVIDKFPISRPNLTFSTLTVSNMSPEDSSIYLCSVTNTEAFFGQGTRLTVV.

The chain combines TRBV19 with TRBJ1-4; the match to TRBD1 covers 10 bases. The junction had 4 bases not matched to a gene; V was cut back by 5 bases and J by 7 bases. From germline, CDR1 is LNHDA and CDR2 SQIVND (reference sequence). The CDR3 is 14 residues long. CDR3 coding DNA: TGTGCCAGTAGTTCCGGACAGGGGGGTGAAAAACTGTTTTTT. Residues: CASSSGQGGEKLFF.

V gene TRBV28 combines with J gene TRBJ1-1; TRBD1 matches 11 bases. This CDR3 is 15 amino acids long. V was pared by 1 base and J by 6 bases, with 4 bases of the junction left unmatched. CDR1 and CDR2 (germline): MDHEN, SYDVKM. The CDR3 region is CASSLFRTGGPEAFF. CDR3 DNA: TGTGCCAGCAGTTTATTTAGGACAGGGGGCCCTGAAGCTTTCTTT.

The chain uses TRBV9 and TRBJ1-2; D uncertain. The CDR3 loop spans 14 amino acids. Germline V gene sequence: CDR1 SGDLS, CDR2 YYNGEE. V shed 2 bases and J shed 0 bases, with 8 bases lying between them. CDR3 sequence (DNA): TGTGCCAGCAGCGTGGCCTCAGCTAACTATGGCTACACCTTC. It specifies CASSVASANYGYTF.

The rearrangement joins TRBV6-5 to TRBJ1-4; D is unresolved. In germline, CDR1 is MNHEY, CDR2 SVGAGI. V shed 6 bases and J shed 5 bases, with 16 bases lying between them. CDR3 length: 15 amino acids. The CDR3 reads CASRDARRLNEKLFF. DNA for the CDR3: TGTGCCAGCAGAGACGCGCGGAGGCTCAATGAAAAACTGTTTTTT.

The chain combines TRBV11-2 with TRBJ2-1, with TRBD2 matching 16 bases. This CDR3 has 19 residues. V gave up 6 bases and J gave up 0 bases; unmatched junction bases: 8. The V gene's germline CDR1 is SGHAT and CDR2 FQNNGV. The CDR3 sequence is CASSLRGLAGGSSYNEQFF. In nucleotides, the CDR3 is TGTGCCAGCAGTTTAAGGGGACTAGCGGGGGGGAGCTCCTACAATGAGCAGTTCTTC.

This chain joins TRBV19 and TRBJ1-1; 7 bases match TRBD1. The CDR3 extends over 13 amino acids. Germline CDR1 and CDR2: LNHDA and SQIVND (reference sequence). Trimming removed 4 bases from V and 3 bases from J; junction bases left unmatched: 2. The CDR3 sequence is CASSTGGDTEAFF. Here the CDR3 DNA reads TGTGCCAGTAGTACAGGGGGTGACACTGAAGCTTTCTTT.

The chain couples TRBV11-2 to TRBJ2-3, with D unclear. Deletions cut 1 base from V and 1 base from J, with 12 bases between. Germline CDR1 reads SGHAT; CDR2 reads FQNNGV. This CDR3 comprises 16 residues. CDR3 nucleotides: TGTGCCAGCAGCTTAGGCCCTATACTTCGCACAGATACGCAGTATTTT. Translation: CASSLGPILRTDTQYF.

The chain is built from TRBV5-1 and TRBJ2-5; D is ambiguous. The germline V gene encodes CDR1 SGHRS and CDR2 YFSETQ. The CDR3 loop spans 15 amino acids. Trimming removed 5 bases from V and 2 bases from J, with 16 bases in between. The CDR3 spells CASSWLQYNQETQYF. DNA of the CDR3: TGCGCCAGCAGTTGGTTACAGTACAATCAAGAGACCCAGTACTTC.

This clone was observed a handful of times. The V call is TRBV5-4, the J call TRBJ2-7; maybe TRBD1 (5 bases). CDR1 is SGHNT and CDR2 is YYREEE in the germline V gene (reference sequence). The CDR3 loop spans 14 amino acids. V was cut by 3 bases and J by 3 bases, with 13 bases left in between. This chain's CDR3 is CASSSQGNRYEQYF. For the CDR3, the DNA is TGTGCCAGCAGCTCGCAGGGCAATCGCTACGAGCAGTACTTC.

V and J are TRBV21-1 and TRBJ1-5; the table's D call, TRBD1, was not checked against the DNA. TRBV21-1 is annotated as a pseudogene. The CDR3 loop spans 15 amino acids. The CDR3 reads CASRYRGCLHQPQHF. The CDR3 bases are TGTGCCAGCAGGTACAGGGGTTGCCTTCATCAGCCCCAGCATTTT.

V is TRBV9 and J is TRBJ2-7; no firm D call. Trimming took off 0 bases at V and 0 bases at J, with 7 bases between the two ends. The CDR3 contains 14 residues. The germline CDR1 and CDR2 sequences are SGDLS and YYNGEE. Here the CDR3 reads CASSVESVSYEQYF. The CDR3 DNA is TGTGCCAGCAGCGTAGAATCAGTCTCCTACGAGCAGTACTTC.

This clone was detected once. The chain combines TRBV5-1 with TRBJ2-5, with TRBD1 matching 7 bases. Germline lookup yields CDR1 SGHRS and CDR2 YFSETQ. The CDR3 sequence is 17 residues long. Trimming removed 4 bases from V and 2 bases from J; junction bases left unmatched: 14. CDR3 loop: CASSIRPTGRGQETQYF. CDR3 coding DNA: TGCGCCAGCAGCATTCGCCCGACAGGGCGAGGACAAGAGACCCAGTACTTC. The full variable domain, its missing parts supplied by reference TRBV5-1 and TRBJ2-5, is KAGVTQTPRYLIKTRGQQVTLSCSPISGHRSVSWYQQTPGQGLQFLFEYFSETQRNKGNFPGRFSGRQFSNSRSEMNVSTLELGDSALYLCASSIRPTGRGQETQYFGPGTRLLVL.

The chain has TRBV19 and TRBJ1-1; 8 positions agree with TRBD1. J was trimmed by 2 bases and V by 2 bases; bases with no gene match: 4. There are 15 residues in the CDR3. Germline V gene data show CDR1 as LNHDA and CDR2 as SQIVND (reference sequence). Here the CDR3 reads CASSIRQGLNTEAFF. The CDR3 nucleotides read TGTGCCAGTAGTATAAGACAGGGGCTCAACACTGAAGCTTTCTTT.

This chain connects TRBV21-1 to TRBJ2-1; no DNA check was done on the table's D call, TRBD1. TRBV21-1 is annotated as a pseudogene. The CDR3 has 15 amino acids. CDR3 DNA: TGTGCCAGCAGCACCGACAGGGGACCGTACAATGAGCAGTTCTTC. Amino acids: CASSTDRGPYNEQFF.

DNA for the CDR3: TGCGCCAGCACCGACTACCTGGCAGATACGCAGTATTTT. Amino acids: CASTDYLADTQYF. The chain has TRBV5-1 and TRBJ2-3; TRBD2 is a possible D gene (5 bases). Germline V gives CDR1 SGHRS, CDR2 YFSETQ. This CDR3 has 13 residues. Trimming took off 6 bases at V and 4 bases at J, with 12 bases between the two ends.

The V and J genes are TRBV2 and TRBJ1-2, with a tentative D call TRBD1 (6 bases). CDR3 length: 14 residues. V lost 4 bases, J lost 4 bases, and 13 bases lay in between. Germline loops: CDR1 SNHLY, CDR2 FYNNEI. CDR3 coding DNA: TGTGCCAGCAGTGGGACAGACTTTCTCTATGGCTACACCTTC. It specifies CASSGTDFLYGYTF. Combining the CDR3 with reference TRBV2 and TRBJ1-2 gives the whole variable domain EPEVTQTPSHQVTQMGQEVILRCVPISNHLYFYWYRQILGQKVEFLVSFYNNEISEKSEIFDDQFSVERPDGSNFTLKIRSTKLEDSAMYFCASSGTDFLYGYTFGSGTRLTVV.